The entry that follows covers one T cell receptor (beta chain) sequence. Its target antigen remains unknown. The record has no base qualities; no much larger clone is one base away. The sample is drawn from a study of response to subunit inactivated influenza vaccine (dated by TCRdb to the late 2010s). Study-wide context: Deep quantitative T cell receptor repertoire profiling was used in the study to track responses to a trivalent subunit inactivated influenza vaccine. Results and caveats for the whole study, not just this receptor: The authors proposed that each seasonal influenza vaccination may bring in only a limited number of new T cells.

From a lookup of the germline V gene, CDR1 and CDR2 are SGHRS and YFSETQ. Trimming accounts for 0 bases at V and 5 bases at J, while the number of junction bases matched to no gene is 7. Spanning cysteine to phenylalanine, the CDR3 consists of 15 amino acids. Only CDR3 DNA is held: 45 bases, read in frame from base 1. The library was obtained by RT-PCR. Sequencing took place on an Illumina HiSeq 2500. TCRdb trimmed public reads at Q25 via fastp, called clones via MiXCR and kept in-frame beta chains. Each record represents a unique CDR3 protein, reported with the most common genes and DNA among its rows. The sample yields hundreds of thousands of distinct CDR3 sequences; roughly 15% were counted once. About 7.6% of the sample rests with the top ten.

The rearrangement joined TRBV5-1 to TRBJ2-5; 7 central bases correspond to TRBD1. This receptor was obtained from a man aged 45 to 65 who received an inactivated influenza vaccine. Donor details come from another sample of the same person, matched by shared clones. This material consisted of PBMCs from blood, taken 14 to 15 days before vaccination. The bases are TGCGCCAGCAGCTTGGGGGGACAGTCAAGGGAGACCCAGTACTTC. It translates to CASSLGGQSRETQYF.